The rows below give T cell receptor beta chains drawn from one sample of a study of CD8+CD57+ T cells in acquired aplastic anemia. Each CDR3 protein gets one entry after TCRdb re-called the reads with MiXCR. The table shows 200,000 to 300,000 distinct CDR3 sequences, with approximately 80% occurring only once. The sequenced material came from sorted CD4+, CD8+, or CD8+CD57+ T cells (not recorded which) from PBMCs. The receptors stem from a human donor with aplastic anemia. CDR3s include the opening cysteine and the closing phenylalanine or tryptophan. The D gene is left open where the match is weak. A clone size is listed for some rows: how often the clone was seen (once, few, many), or a class if it is expanded.

D gene	V gene	CDR3 length	clone size	J gene	CDR3 DNA	CDR3 protein
.	TRBV10-3	11	.	TRBJ1-2	TGTGCCATCAGTGATGGGTATGGCTACACCTTC	CAISDGYGYTF
TRBD1	TRBV9	15	.	TRBJ1-5	TGTGCCAGCAGCTCAGGGGGGGACAGCCGCAATCAGCAGCATTTT	CASSSGGDSRNQQHF
.	TRBV15	13	once	TRBJ1-2	TGTGCCACCAGCACAGGCAGCGAGCAAGACTACACCTTC	CATSTGSEQDYTF
.	TRBV5-4	13	.	TRBJ2-3	TGTGCCAGCAGCCGTGGGGCCACAGATACGCAGTATTTT	CASSRGATDTQYF
.	TRBV2	15	.	TRBJ2-2	TGTGCCAGCGGGGTCCGGACAGCAGACACCGGGGAGCTGTTTTTT	CASGVRTADTGELFF
.	TRBV2	14	.	TRBJ2-3	TGTGCCAGCGGGTTCGGGGGCACTGATGATCAGCAGTTTTTT	CASGFGGTDDQQFF
.	TRBV20-1	13	.	TRBJ1-2	TGCAGTGCTAGGACGGGGGGTGGGAAAGGCTACACCTTC	CSARTGGGKGYTF
.	TRBV9	16	once	TRBJ2-1	TGTGCCAGCAGCGCCGGCGGGACATACGGTACAGATAAGCAGTTCTTC	CASSAGGTYGTDKQFF
.	TRBV11-3	14	.	TRBJ2-5	TGTGCCACCAGCTTAGTAAGGGGGCAAGAGACCCAGTACTTC	CATSLVRGQETQYF
.	TRBV12-3/TRBV12-4	12	.	TRBJ2-5	TGTGCCAGACAGCCGGCTAGGGAGACCCAGTACTTC	CARQPARETQYF
.	TRBV7-3	14	few	TRBJ2-7	TGTGCCAGCAGCTTCGTGCAGGGTCACTACGAGCAGTATTTC	CASSFVQGHYEQYF
.	TRBV5-1	13	.	TRBJ2-3	TGTGCCAGCGGCCATCCCTATACCGATACGCAGTATTTT	CASGHPYTDTQYF
.	TRBV7-8	16	.	TRBJ2-3	TGTGCCAGCAGCTTAGGAGGAGCGAGCAGCACAGATACGCAGTATTTT	CASSLGGASSTDTQYF
TRBD1	TRBV10-3	16	.	TRBJ2-7	TGTGCCATCAGTGGAGAATTGGGACAGTCATCCTACGAGCAGTACTTC	CAISGELGQSSYEQYF
TRBD2	TRBV19	16	.	TRBJ2-1	TGTGCCAGTAGCTCACTAAGACGCGGGGGGAGCGATGAGCAGTATTTC	CASSSLRRGGSDEQYF
.	TRBV6-1	19	.	TRBJ1-2	TGTGCCAGCAGTGAAGACGCCGGGGGATCCGCCAGTAGATGGAATGGCTACACCTTC	CASSEDAGGSASRWNGYTF
.	TRBV7-8	16	.	TRBJ2-1	TGTGCCAGCAGCTTAGCGGGAGGCGCGGGTACCGAGTATCAGTTCTTC	CASSLAGGAGTEYQFF
.	TRBV12-3/TRBV12-4	14	.	TRBJ1-4	TGTGCCAGCACGGACGGGGGCACTAATGAAAAGCTGTTTTTT	CASTDGGTNEKLFF
.	TRBV9	14	.	TRBJ2-5	TGTGCCAGCAGCGTAGGGAGCGAGAGCGCAGACCAGTACTTC	CASSVGSESADQYF
.	TRBV7-8	15	few	TRBJ1-1	TGTGCCAGCAGCTTAGCGGGGGGTCGCAATACGGAGTATTTCTTT	CASSLAGGRNTEYFF
.	TRBV9	13	once	TRBJ2-3	TGTGCCAGCAGCGACGGGGGCAAACATGCGAATCATTTT	CASSDGGKHANHF
.	TRBV7-9	14	.	TRBJ2-5	TGTGCCAGCAGCTTTGGAAGAAGCGAGGAGAGCGATGAGTTC	CASSFGRSEESDEF
TRBD1	TRBV5-1	15	.	TRBJ1-2	TGCGCCAGCAGCGATCGGACAGGGGGCTCGGATGGCTACACCTTC	CASSDRTGGSDGYTF
.	TRBV9	15	once	TRBJ1-1	TGTGCCAGCAGCCTTCCCTACAGCCGCACACATGAAGCTTTCTTT	CASSLPYSRTHEAFF
.	TRBV9	14	.	TRBJ2-3	TGTGCCAGCAGCTTAGCGACCGGCCGCAATACGCCGTATTTT	CASSLATGRNTPYF
.	TRBV7-2	13	few	TRBJ1-5	TGTGCCAGCAGCTATACAGGGAGTCAGCCCCAGCATTTT	CASSYTGSQPQHF
TRBD2	TRBV11-2	14	few	TRBJ2-5	TGTGCCAGCGCCGGGACTAGCTTCCAAGAGACCCAGTACTTC	CASAGTSFQETQYF
.	TRBV11-3	16	.	TRBJ2-3	TGTGCCAGCAGCTTCGAATTGACAAGGAGCACAGATACGCAGTATTTT	CASSFELTRSTDTQYF
.	TRBV20-1	13	.	TRBJ1-1	TGCAGTGCTAGACTATGGGTGGACACTGAAGCTTTCTTT	CSARLWVDTEAFF
TRBD2	TRBV11-3	16	.	TRBJ2-5	TGTGCCAGCAGCTTTCCCACTAGCGGGAACCAAGAGACCCAGTACTTC	CASSFPTSGNQETQYF
.	TRBV6-4	15	.	TRBJ2-2	TGTGCCAGCAGGGATTTGCCAGGGGAGACCGGGGAGCTGTTTTTT	CASRDLPGETGELFF
.	TRBV7-8	14	.	TRBJ2-7	TGTGCCAGCAGCTATGTGCAAGGTAGCTACGCGCAGTACTTC	CASSYVQGSYAQYF
.	TRBV9	14	.	TRBJ2-3	TGTGCCAGCAGCTTAGCACTAGGTCACACAAATAAGTATTTT	CASSLALGHTNKYF
.	TRBV2	12	once	TRBJ2-5	TGTGCCATCATTGGAGGGGATAGGAACCAGTACTTC	CAIIGGDRNQYF
TRBD1	TRBV7-6	14	few	TRBJ2-3	TGTGCCAGCAGTTCAGACAGGGGCACTTCACCCCAGCACTTT	CASSSDRGTSPQHF
.	TRBV11-1	14	few	TRBJ1-6	TGTGCCAGCAGCCGCGGGGGAAATAATTCACCCCTCCACTTT	CASSRGGNNSPLHF
TRBD2	TRBV9	16	.	TRBJ2-5	TGTGCCAGCAGCGTAGCAGACGGGGAGGGTCAGAACACCCAGTACTTC	CASSVADGEGQNTQYF
.	TRBV9	16	.	TRBJ1-6	TGTGCCAGCAGCGTGGGGTCAGATACGCAGTATTCTCCCCTCCACTTT	CASSVGSDTQYSPLHF
.	TRBV20-1	13	once	TRBJ2-5	TGCAGTGCTAGTAGGACAGTTCAAGAGACCCAGTACTTC	CSASRTVQETQYF
.	TRBV7-9	13	once	TRBJ2-3	TGTGCCAGCGGCGATGGGAGCATCAACACTGAAGCTTTC	CASGDGSINTEAF
.	TRBV20-1	14	.	TRBJ1-2	TGCAGTGCTAGAGATACCAACAGTAACTATGGCTACACCTTC	CSARDTNSNYGYTF
.	TRBV24-1	14	few	TRBJ2-7	TGTGCCACCAGTGATTTCCTAGGGGGCTACGAGCAGTACTTC	CATSDFLGGYEQYF
TRBD1	TRBV7-7	12	.	TRBJ2-5	TGTGCCATTATTGAGGGGGCGAAGACCGAGTACTTC	CAIIEGAKTEYF
.	TRBV7-8	14	.	TRBJ2-3	TGTGCCAGCAGCTTGGCTGGAGGGCCCGGTACGCCGCATTTT	CASSLAGGPGTPHF
TRBD2	TRBV6-5	12	.	TRBJ2-1	TGTGCCACCATAGCGGGGCGAAATGAGCAGTTCTTC	CATIAGRNEQFF
.	TRBV9	14	.	TRBJ2-5	TGTGCCAGCAGCGGCGACAGCGCCCACTATAATTCACACTTC	CASSGDSAHYNSHF